This TCR beta chain was recovered during a study of post-analysis software for immune sequencing data. As for the study in general: The study covered relapsing-remitting, secondary progressive and progressive-relapsing courses of multiple sclerosis. Study results and caveats: Four or five TRBV segments were more frequent in patients than controls; TRBV5-6, TRBV5-1 and TRBV20-1 belonged to this group. Controls' normalized Chao1 diversity significantly exceeded that of multiple sclerosis patients. Pronounced co-clustering by F measure was evident among identically batched samples.

Presence of unique molecular identifiers characterized the TCR beta cDNA libraries. From the PCR reads, TCRdb called clonotypes with MiXCR, one entry per CDR3 protein. Altogether roughly 800,000 distinct CDR3 sequences are present, roughly 50% being singletons, with the ten largest covering approximately 4.4%. With respect to this clonotype: No antigen is known for it.

The CDR3 totals 14 residues. The V and J ends lost 4 bases and 6 bases respectively, with 15 bases between them. The V gene's germline CDR1 is SGHDN and CDR2 FVKESK. The rearrangement uses TRBV14 and TRBJ1-1; D possibly corresponds to TRBD1 (5 bases). The specimen sequenced was blood. The origin of this receptor is a girl aged 5 to 17 with multiple sclerosis. CDR3 in DNA: TGTGCCAGCAGCCCTGCTAGGGGTTTCTCTGAAGCTTTCTTT. It is translated as CASSPARGFSEAFF.